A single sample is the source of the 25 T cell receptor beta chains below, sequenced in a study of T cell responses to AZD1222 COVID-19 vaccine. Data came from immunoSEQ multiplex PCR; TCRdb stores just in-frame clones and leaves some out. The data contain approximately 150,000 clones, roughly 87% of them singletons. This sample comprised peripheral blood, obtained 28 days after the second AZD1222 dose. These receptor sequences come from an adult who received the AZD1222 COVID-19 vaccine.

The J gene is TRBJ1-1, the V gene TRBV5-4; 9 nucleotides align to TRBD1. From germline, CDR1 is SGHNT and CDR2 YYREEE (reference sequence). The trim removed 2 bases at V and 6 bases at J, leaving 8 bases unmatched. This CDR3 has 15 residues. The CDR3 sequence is CASSFRTGVFSEAFF. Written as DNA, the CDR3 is TGTGCCAGCAGCTTCCGGACAGGGGTATTCTCTGAAGCTTTCTTT.

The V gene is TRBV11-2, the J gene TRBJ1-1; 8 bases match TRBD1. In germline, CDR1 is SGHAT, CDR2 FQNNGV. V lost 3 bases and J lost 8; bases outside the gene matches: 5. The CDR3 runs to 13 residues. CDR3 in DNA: TGTGCCAGCAGCTTGGGGACAGGTGCCGAAGCTTTCTTT. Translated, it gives CASSLGTGAEAFF.

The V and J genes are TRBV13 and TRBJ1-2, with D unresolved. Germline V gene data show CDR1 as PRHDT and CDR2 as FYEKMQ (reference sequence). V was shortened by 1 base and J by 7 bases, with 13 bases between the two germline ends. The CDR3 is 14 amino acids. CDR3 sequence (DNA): TGTGCCAGCAGCTTAGCGCCCTCACCGGGTGGCTACACCTTC. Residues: CASSLAPSPGGYTF.

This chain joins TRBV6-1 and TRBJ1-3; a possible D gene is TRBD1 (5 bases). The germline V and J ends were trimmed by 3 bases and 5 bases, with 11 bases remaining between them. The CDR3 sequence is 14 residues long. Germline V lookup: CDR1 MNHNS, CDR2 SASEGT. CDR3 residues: CASSESGGRNTIYF. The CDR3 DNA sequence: TGTGCCAGCAGTGAGTCGGGGGGGAGAAACACCATATATTTT.

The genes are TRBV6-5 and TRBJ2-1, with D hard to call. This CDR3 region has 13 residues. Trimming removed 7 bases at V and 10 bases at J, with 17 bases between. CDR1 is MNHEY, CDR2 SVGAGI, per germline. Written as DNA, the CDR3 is TGTGCCAGCAACTCTGGGTCGGGTGTGGAGCAGTTCTTC. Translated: CASNSGSGVEQFF.

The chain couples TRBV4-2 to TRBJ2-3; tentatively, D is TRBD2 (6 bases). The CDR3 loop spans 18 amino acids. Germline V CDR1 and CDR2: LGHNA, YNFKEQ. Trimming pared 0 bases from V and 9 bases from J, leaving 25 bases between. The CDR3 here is CASSQEVPTTGTFKTQYF. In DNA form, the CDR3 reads TGTGCCAGCAGCCAAGAGGTACCAACGACCGGGACTTTTAAGACGCAGTATTTT.

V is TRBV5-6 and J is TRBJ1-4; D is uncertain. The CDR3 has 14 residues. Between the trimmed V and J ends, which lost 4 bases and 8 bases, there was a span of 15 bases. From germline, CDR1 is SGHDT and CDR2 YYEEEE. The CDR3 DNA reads TGTGCCAGCAGCCCGGACCGGGCCTTAGAAAAACTGTTTTTT. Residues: CASSPDRALEKLFF.

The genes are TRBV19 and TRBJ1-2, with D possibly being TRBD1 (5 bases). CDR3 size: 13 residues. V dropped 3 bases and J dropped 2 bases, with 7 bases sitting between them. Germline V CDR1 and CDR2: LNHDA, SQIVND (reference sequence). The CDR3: CASSIRDNYGYTF. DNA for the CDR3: TGTGCCAGTAGTATTAGGGACAACTATGGCTACACCTTC.

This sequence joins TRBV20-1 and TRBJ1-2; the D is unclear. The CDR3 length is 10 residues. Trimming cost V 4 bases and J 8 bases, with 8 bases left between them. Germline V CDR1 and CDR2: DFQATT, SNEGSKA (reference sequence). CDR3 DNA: TGCAGTGCTACCATTGGGGGCTACACCTTC. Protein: CSATIGGYTF.

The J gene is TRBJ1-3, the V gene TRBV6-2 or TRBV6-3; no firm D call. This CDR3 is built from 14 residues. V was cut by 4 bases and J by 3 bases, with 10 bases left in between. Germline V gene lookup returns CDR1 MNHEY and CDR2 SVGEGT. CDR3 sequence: CASSSRIGGNTIYF. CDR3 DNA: TGTGCCAGCAGTTCAAGGATCGGTGGAAACACCATATATTTT.

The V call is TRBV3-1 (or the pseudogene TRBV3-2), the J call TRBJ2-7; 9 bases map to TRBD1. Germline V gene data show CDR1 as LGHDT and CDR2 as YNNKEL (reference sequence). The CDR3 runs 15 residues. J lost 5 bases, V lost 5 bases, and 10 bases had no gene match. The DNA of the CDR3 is TGTGCCAGCAGCTCCATCCGGGACAGGGTCAACGAGCAGTACTTC. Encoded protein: CASSSIRDRVNEQYF.

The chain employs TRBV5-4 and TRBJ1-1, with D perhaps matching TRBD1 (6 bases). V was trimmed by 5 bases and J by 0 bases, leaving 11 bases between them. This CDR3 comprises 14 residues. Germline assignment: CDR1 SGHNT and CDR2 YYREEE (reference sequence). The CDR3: CASRPQGMNTEAFF. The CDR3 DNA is TGTGCCAGCAGGCCCCAGGGGATGAACACTGAAGCTTTCTTT.

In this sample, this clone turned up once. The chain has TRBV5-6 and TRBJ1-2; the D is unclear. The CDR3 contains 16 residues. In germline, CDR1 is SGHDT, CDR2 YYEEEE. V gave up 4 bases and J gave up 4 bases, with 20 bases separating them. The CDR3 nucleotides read TGTGCCAGCAGCCAAGCGAAGACCCACACATTCTATGGCTACACCTTC. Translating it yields CASSQAKTHTFYGYTF.

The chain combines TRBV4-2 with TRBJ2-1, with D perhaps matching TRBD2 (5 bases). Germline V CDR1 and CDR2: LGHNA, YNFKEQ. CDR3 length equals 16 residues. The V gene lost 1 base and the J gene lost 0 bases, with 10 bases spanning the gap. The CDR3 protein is CASSQGVGSSYNEQFF. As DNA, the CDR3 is TGTGCCAGCAGCCAAGGAGTAGGGAGCTCCTACAATGAGCAGTTCTTC.

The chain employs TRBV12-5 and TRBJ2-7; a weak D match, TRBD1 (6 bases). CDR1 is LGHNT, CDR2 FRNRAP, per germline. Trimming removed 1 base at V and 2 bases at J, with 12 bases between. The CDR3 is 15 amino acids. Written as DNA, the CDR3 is TGTGCTAGTGGTTTGGGGCTCGGGACAACCTACGAGCAGTACTTC. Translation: CASGLGLGTTYEQYF.

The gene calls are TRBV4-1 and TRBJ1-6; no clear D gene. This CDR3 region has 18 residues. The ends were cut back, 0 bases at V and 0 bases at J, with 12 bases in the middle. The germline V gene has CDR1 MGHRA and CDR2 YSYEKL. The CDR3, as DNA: TGCGCCAGCAGCCAAGAGGCAGGCCCGAGCTCCTATAATTCACCCCTCCACTTT. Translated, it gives CASSQEAGPSSYNSPLHF.

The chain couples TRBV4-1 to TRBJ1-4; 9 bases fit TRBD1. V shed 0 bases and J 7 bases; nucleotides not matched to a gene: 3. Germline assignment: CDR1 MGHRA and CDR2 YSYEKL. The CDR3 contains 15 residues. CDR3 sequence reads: CASSQEGTGIEKLFF. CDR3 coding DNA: TGCGCCAGCAGCCAAGAGGGGACAGGGATTGAAAAACTGTTTTTT.

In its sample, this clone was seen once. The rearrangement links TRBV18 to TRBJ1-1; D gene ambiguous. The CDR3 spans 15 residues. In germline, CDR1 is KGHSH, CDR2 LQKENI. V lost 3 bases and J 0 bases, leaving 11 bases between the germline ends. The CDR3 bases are TGTGCCAGCTCACCTTGGATCGTTATGAACACTGAAGCTTTCTTT. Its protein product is CASSPWIVMNTEAFF.

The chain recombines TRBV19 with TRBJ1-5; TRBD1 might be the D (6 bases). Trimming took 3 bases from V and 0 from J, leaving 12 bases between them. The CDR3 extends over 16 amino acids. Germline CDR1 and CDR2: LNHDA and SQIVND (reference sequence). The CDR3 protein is CASSIWAGDSNQPQHF. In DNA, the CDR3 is TGTGCCAGTAGTATTTGGGCAGGGGATAGCAATCAGCCCCAGCATTTT.

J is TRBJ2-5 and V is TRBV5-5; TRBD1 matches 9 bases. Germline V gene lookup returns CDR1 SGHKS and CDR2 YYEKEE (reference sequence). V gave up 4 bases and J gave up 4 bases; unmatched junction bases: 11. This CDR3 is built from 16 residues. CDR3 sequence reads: CASSHYRGQGGETQYF. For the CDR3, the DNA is TGTGCCAGCAGCCATTACAGGGGGCAAGGCGGAGAGACCCAGTACTTC.

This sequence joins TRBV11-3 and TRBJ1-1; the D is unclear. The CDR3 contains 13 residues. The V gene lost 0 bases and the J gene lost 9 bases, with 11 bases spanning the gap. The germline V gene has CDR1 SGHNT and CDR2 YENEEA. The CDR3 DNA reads TGTGCCAGCAGCTTAGATCAGACCCAGAAAGCTTTCTTT. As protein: CASSLDQTQKAFF.

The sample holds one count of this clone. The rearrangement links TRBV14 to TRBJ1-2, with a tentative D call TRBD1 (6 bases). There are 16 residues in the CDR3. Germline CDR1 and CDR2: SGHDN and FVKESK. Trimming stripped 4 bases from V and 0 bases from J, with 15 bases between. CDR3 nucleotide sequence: TGTGCCAGCAGCCGGGGGGGGGCCAGACCTAACTATGGCTACACCTTC. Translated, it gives CASSRGGARPNYGYTF.

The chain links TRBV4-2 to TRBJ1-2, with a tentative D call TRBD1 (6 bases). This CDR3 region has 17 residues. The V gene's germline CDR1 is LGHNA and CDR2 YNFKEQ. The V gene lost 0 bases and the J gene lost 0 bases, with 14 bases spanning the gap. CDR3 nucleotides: TGTGCCAGCAGCCAAGATCTCAGGGGAATCTCTAACTATGGCTACACCTTC. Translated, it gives CASSQDLRGISNYGYTF.

For the CDR3, the DNA is TGCGCCAGCAGCCATCCGGGACAGGGACCCTCTGGGGCCAACGTCCTGACTTTC. Its protein is CASSHPGQGPSGANVLTF. The V call is TRBV4-1, the J call TRBJ2-6; TRBD1 matches 9 bases. Trimming cost V 3 bases and J 0 bases; bases outside gene matches: 6. This CDR3 comprises 18 residues. The germline gives CDR1 MGHRA, CDR2 YSYEKL.

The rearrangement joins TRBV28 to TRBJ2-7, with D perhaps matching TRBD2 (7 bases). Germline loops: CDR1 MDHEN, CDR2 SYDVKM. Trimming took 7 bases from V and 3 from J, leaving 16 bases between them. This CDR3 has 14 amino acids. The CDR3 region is CASNREGRDYEQYF. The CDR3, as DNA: TGTGCCAGCAACAGGGAGGGCCGGGACTACGAGCAGTACTTC.